A few counts support the clone carrying this TCR beta chain. The antigen remains unidentified. The record originates from a study of T cells in localized non-small cell lung cancer. Whole-study results and caveats: It was uninvolved adjacent lung that showed the highest T cell clonality, exceeding tumor. Appearance in adjacent lung was seen for a median around 60 of the top 100 tumor clones. Heterogeneity remains possible because sequencing was limited to only one tumor region.

The length of the CDR3 is 14 residues. V was shortened by 2 bases and J by 5 bases, with 12 bases between the two germline ends. CDR1 is ENHRY, CDR2 SYGVKD, per germline. Here immunoSEQ multiplex PCR was the method, and the copy in TCRdb shows in-frame clones only, minus some. The data show roughly 89,000 clones, about nine tenths seen once. This specimen consisted of PBMCs, obtained before any cancer treatment. The V gene is TRBV10-3, the J gene TRBJ2-5; no clear D gene. The receptor was derived from a woman aged 35-70 years with stage II squamous cell lung carcinoma. The CDR3 region has the DNA TGTGCCATCAGTGAGCCTAGGGCGGCGGAGACCCAGTACTTC. It codes for CAISEPRAAETQYF.